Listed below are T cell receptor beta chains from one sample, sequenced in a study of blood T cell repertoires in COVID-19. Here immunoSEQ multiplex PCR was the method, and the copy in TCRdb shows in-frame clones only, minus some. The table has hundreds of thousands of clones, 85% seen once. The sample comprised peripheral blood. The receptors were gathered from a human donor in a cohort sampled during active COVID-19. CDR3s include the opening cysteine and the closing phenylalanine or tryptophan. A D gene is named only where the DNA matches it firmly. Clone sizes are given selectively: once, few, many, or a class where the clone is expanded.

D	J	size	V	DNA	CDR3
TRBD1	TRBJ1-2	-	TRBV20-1	TGCAGTGCTAGTCCGGGACAGGGGGCTAGATTTAACTATGGCTACACCTTC	CSASPGQGARFNYGYTF
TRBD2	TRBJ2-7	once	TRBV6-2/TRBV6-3	TGTGCCAGCAGCCCCGCTAGCGGGGGCCTTAGCTCCTACGAGCAGTACTTC	CASSPASGGLSSYEQYF
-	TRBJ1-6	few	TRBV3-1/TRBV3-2	TGTGCCAGCAGCCAAAAGACAACTTATAATTCACCCCTCCACTTT	CASSQKTTYNSPLHF
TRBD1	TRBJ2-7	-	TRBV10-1	TGCGCCAGCAGTGAGTCCAGGGGGCAAGGCGAGCAGTACTTC	CASSESRGQGEQYF
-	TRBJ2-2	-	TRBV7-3	TGTGCCAGCAGCTACATTCGCGGGGAGCTGTTTTTT	CASSYIRGELFF
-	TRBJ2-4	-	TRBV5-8	TGTGCCAGCAGACCCGGGACACTCAAAAACATTCAGTACTTC	CASRPGTLKNIQYF
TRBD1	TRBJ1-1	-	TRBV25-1	TGTGCCAGCAAGGAGGGACAGATGAACACTGAAGCTTTCTTT	CASKEGQMNTEAFF
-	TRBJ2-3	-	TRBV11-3	TGTGCCAGCAGCTTAAGACCCGGGATACACACAGATACGCAGTATTTT	CASSLRPGIHTDTQYF
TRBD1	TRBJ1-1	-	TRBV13	TGTGCCAGCAGCTCGGACAGGGGGTTAACTGAAGCTTTCTTT	CASSSDRGLTEAFF
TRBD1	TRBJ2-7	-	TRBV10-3	TGTGCCATCATGGGGCAGGGGGCATCCGAGCAGTACTTC	CAIMGQGASEQYF
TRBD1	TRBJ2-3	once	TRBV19	TGTGCCAGTAGTGGGGACAGGCATAGCACAGATACGCAGTATTTT	CASSGDRHSTDTQYF
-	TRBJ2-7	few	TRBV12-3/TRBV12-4	TGTGCCAGCAGTTTGAGCCACAGGAACGAGCAGTACTTC	CASSLSHRNEQYF
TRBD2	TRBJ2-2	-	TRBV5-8	TGTGCCAGCAGCTTAGCGGGGGGCCTGAACACCGGGGAGCTGTTTTTT	CASSLAGGLNTGELFF
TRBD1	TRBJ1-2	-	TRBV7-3	TGTGCCAGCAGCTTACAGGGGGCGCGCGGCTACACCTTC	CASSLQGARGYTF
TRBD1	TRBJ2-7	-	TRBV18	TGTGCCAGCTCCCAGGGGACAGGCGCCTCCTACGAGCAGTACTTC	CASSQGTGASYEQYF
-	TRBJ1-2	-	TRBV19	TGTGCCAGTACCCGGACAGCTAACTATGGCTACACCTTC	CASTRTANYGYTF
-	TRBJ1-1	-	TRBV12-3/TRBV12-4	TGTGCCAGCAGTTTAGTAGCAGAGAGTGAAGCTTTCTTT	CASSLVAESEAFF
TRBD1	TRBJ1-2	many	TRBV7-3	TGTGCCAGCAGCGGACGGGATTCGACAGGGGCCTATGGCTACACCTTC	CASSGRDSTGAYGYTF
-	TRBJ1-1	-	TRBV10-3	TGTGCCATCAGTGAGTCGGGCAGGGGCACTGAAGCTTTCTTT	CAISESGRGTEAFF
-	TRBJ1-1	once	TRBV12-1	TGTGCCAGCAGCACCGCCCGGGGTAAGGACACTGAAGCTTTCTTT	CASSTARGKDTEAFF
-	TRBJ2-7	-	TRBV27	TGTGCCAGCAGTTTAGGGACACTTTACGAGCAGTACTTC	CASSLGTLYEQYF
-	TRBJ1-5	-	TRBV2	TGTGCCAGCAGTGAACACCCTAGGGGTCAGCCCCAGCATTTT	CASSEHPRGQPQHF
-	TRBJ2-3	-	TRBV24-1	TGTGCCACCAGTGATCCCCCGCGAACGGGAGATACGCAGTATTTT	CATSDPPRTGDTQYF
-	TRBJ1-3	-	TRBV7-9	TGTGCCAGCAGCGATAGCTCTGGAAACACCATATATTTT	CASSDSSGNTIYF
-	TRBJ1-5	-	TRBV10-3	TGTGCCATCAGTGACCCCGAGGGGGGGCGCAAGGAAAACGGCAATCAGCCCCAGCATTTT	CAISDPEGGRKENGNQPQHF
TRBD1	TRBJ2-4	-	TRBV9	TGTGCCAGCAGCCAAGGGACAGTCCTAGCCAAAAACATTCAGTACTTC	CASSQGTVLAKNIQYF
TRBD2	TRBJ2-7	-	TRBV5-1	TGCGCCAGCAGCTTGTTAGGGAGCGGGGTTCCCTACGAGCAGTACTTC	CASSLLGSGVPYEQYF
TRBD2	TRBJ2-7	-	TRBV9	TGTGCCAGCAGCGTAGGGTTTAGCGGGGTCTCCTACGAGCAGTACTTC	CASSVGFSGVSYEQYF
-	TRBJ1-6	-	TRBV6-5	TGTGCCAGCAGGGCGGGGCTCGAAATCCACTTT	CASRAGLEIHF
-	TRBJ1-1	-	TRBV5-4	TGTGCCAGCAGCTTATGGGGAGGGAACACTGAAGCTTTCTTT	CASSLWGGNTEAFF
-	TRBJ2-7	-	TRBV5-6	TGTGCCAGCAGCTTGGAGTGGAGGGGCGAGCAGTACTTC	CASSLEWRGEQYF
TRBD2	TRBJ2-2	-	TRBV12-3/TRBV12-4	TGTGCCAGCGGCGGGGGGAGCACCGGGGAGCTGTTTTTT	CASGGGSTGELFF
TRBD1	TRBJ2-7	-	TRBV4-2	TGTGCCAGCAGCCAAGAGGACAGGGGGGGGACCTACGAGCAGTACTTC	CASSQEDRGGTYEQYF
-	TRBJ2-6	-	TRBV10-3	TGTGCCATCAGTGCAGGGTCCGGGGCCAACGTCCTGACTTTC	CAISAGSGANVLTF
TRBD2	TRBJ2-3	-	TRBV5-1	TGCGCCAGCAGCTCCTACGGGGGGAGCACAGATACGCAGTATTTT	CASSSYGGSTDTQYF
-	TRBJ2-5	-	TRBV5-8	TGTGCCAGCAGCTTGGGACTCCAAGAGACCCAGTACTTC	CASSLGLQETQYF
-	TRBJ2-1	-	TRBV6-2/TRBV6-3	TGTGCCAGCAGTTACTCTAGCTCCTACAATGAGCAGTTCTTC	CASSYSSSYNEQFF
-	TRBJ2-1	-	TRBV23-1	TGCGCCAGCACCCGGGACTCCTCCTACAATGAGCAGTTCTTC	CASTRDSSYNEQFF
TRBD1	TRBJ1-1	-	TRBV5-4	TGTGCCAGCAGCGAGGAACAGGGGAGCACTGAAGCTTTCTTT	CASSEEQGSTEAFF
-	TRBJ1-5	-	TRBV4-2	TGTGCCAGCAGCCAAGGGATTGGACAGCTAAATCAGCCCCAGCATTTT	CASSQGIGQLNQPQHF
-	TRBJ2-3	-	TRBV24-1	TGTGCCACCAGTGATCGATCAGGGGATCTTAGCACAGATACGCAGTATTTT	CATSDRSGDLSTDTQYF
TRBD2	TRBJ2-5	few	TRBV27	TGTGCCAGCAGTTTTATGCGGGGGGGCTGGGAGACCCAGTACTTC	CASSFMRGGWETQYF
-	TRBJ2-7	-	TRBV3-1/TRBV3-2	TGTGCCAGCAGCCAAGAACTTAGCTCCTACGAGCAGTACTTC	CASSQELSSYEQYF
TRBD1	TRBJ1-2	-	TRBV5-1	TGCGCCAGCAGTCCCGGGACAGGGGACTATGGCTACACCTTC	CASSPGTGDYGYTF
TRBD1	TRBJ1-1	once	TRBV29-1	TGCAGCGCTAGGGACAGGGCGGGGACTGAAGCTTTCTTT	CSARDRAGTEAFF
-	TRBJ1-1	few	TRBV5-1	TGCGCCAGCAGGTTACAGGGATCGAACACTGAAGCTTTCTTT	CASRLQGSNTEAFF